This TCR beta chain stems from a study of glioma-infiltrating T cells after dendritic cell vaccination. Unmatched junction bases numbered 7, after V lost 0 bases and J lost 1 base. This CDR3 spans 17 amino acids. Germline CDR1 and CDR2: SGDLS and YYNGEE. Repertoires were generated with immunoSEQ multiplex PCR, while TCRdb's copy carries only in-frame clones and drops some. The sample contains tens of thousands of clones, roughly 80% of which appear only once. All glioblastoma patients lacked an isocitrate dehydrogenase mutation. The sequence was collected from a human donor with glioblastoma. This specimen was blood, taken before dendritic cell vaccination. The J gene is TRBJ2-3, the V gene TRBV9; TRBD1 matches at 8 bases. DNA of the CDR3: TGTGCCAGCAGCGTAGGGTGGGGGACAGGCCGCACAGATACGCAGTATTTT. Its translation is CASSVGWGTGRTDTQYF.